This entry describes one T cell receptor beta chain. These data originate in a study of blood T cell repertoires in COVID-19. Whole-study context: Samples taken during acute and convalescent COVID-19 were collected in the United States, Italy and Spain. Sample material is recorded as cDNA or gDNA derived from T cells, B-cell-depleted T cells, or PBMCs.

Authors' methods: For nucleated cells, counts were estimated from reference gene primer amplification. TCRdb's copy holds only in-frame clones and misses some; the assay was immunoSEQ multiplex PCR. The V and J calls and clone size were taken over from that table, and D and trimming were inferred from the DNA. This table holds about 75,000 clones, over 80% found once. This CDR3 has 15 residues. The germline V gene encodes CDR1 SGHRS and CDR2 YFSETQ. V was shortened by 5 bases and J by 4 bases, with 13 bases between the two germline ends. The chain employs TRBV5-1 and TRBJ1-6; D is perhaps TRBD1 (5 bases). The sequence was obtained from a woman in her 50s with acute or convalescent COVID-19. The sequenced sample was peripheral blood. The CDR3 region is CASSGQGSYNSPLHF. In DNA, the CDR3 is TGCGCCAGCAGTGGGCAGGGATCGTATAATTCACCCCTCCACTTT.